This T cell receptor beta chain was retrieved from a study of cytomegalovirus exposure and HLA in healthy donors. Study-wide points: Available immune exposure information was restricted to CMV serostatus only.

The CDR3 has 14 amino acids. Looked up from germline, CDR1 is MDHEN and CDR2 is SYDVKM. Between the trimmed V and J ends, which lost 7 bases and 4 bases, there was a span of 16 bases. Remarks on this clone: As yet, its antigen is unknown.

Both 60 Vbeta primers and 13 Jbeta primers went into the PCR. Generated by immunoSEQ multiplex PCR, the TCRdb table keeps only in-frame clones and is missing some. The sample includes about 260,000 clones, roughly 81% of them seen just once. The sample taken for sequencing was PBMCs. This TCR derives from a woman in her thirties or forties in good health and CMV-seropositive. The chain carries TRBV28 and TRBJ1-2; D not resolved. The CDR3 here is CASTDQEGSYGYTF. CDR3 sequence (DNA): TGTGCCAGCACCGATCAGGAAGGAAGCTATGGCTACACCTTC.